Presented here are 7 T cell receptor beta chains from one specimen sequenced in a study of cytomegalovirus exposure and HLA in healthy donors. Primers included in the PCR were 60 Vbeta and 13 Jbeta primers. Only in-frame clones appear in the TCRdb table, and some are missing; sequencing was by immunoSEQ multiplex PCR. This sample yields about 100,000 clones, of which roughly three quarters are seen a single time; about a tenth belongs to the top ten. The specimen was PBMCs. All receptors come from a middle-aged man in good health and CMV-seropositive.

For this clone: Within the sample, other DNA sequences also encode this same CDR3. The CDR3, as DNA: TGTGCCAGCAGTTACTCAGGGGGGGGCAATCAGCCCCAGCATTTT. Translated, it gives CASSYSGGGNQPQHF. The chain couples TRBV6-5 to TRBJ1-5; possible D gene TRBD1, 6 bases. With 0 bases removed from V and 2 bases from J, the gap between germline ends came to 8 bases. Germline-derived CDR1 and CDR2 are MNHEY and SVGAGI. CDR3 size: 15 residues.

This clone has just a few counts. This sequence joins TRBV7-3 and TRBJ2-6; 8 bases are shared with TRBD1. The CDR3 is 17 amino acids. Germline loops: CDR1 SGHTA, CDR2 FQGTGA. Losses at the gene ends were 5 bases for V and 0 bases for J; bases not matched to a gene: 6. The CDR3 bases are TGTGCCAGCAGCCTTGGACAGGGATTCTCTGGGGCCAACGTCCTGACTTTC. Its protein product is CASSLGQGFSGANVLTF.

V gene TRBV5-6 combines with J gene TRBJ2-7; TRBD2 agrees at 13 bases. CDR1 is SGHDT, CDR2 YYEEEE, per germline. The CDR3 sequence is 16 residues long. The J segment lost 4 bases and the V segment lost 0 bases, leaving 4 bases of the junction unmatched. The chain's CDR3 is CASSLVGLAGVYEQYV. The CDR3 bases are TGTGCCAGCAGCTTGGTTGGACTAGCGGGAGTGTACGAGCAGTACGTC.

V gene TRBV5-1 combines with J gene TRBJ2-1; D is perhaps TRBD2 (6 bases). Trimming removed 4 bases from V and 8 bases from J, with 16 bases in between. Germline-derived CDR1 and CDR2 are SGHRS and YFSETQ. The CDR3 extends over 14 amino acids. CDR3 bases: TGCGCCAGCAGCCCCGGAGGGAGCAGCGATGAGCAGTTCTTC. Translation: CASSPGGSSDEQFF.

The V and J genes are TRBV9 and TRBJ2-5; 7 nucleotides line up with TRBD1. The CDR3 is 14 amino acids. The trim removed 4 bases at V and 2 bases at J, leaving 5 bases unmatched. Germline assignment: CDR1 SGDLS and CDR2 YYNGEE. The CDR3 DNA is TGTGCCAGCAGCTCGTTGGGACAGCAAGAGACCCAGTACTTC. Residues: CASSSLGQQETQYF. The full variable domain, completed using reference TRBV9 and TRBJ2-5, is DSGVTQTPKHLITATGQRVTLRCSPRSGDLSVYWYQQSLDQGLQFLIQYYNGEERAKGNILERFSAQQFPDLHSELNLSSLELGDSALYFCASSSLGQQETQYFGPGTRLLVL.

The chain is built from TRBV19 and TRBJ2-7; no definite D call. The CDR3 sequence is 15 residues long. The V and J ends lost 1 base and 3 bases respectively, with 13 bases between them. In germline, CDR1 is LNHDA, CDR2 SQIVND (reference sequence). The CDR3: CASSIVRGASYEQYF. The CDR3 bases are TGTGCCAGTAGTATAGTACGAGGAGCGAGCTACGAGCAGTACTTC.

In DNA, the CDR3 is TGTGCCAGCAGTTTAGCGTCCAAGCCGAGGAACACCGGGGAGCTGTTTTTT. Amino acid sequence: CASSLASKPRNTGELFF. The chain is built from TRBV27 and TRBJ2-2, with D unclear. CDR3 size: 17 residues. Per the germline V gene, CDR1 is MNHEY and CDR2 is SMNVEV (reference sequence). V lost 2 bases, J lost 1 base, and 14 bases lay in between.